This record covers a single T cell receptor beta chain. The data derive from a study of blood T cell repertoires in COVID-19. Clones were read by immunoSEQ multiplex PCR, and TCRdb kept only the in-frame ones, dropping some. The top ten clones hold over 9.5% of a sample with 150,000 or so clones, less than 85% of them seen once. Either two negative PCRs, clearance, or symptom resolution qualified Cohort 3 donors as recovered. Germline V CDR1 and CDR2: SQVTM, ANQGSEA. The CDR3 loop spans 10 amino acids. V was trimmed by 6 bases and J by 2 bases, leaving 5 bases between them. This chain uses TRBV29-1 with TRBJ2-7, with D unclear. This TCR was recovered from a man aged 45-65 years who had recovered from COVID-19. The sequenced material came from PBMCs or T cells enriched from blood (not recorded which). CDR3 DNA sequence: TGCAGCGTCCCTACCTACGAGCAGTACTTC. This codes for CSVPTYEQYF.